These 23 T cell receptor beta chains originate from one sample sequenced in a study of lymphopenia after photon versus proton radiotherapy. Sequencing was performed with immunoSEQ multiplex PCR; in TCRdb, only in-frame clones are kept and a portion is missing. The table lists roughly 25,000 clones, about 82% of them singletons, with 21% in the top ten. This specimen was peripheral blood, taken from a patient treated with proton-based radiotherapy. These receptors came from a woman between 65 and 79 years old with pancreatic cancer.

The CDR3 nucleotides are TGTGCCAGTAGTATAATCCTTAGCGATACCGGGGAGCTGTTTTTT. This translates into CASSIILSDTGELFF. The chain links TRBV19 to TRBJ2-2; a weak D match, TRBD2 (5 bases). The V end was cut by 2 bases, the J end by 5 bases, with 12 bases between. The CDR3 is 15 residues long. Germline V gene lookup returns CDR1 LNHDA and CDR2 SQIVND (reference sequence).

The J gene is TRBJ1-1, the V gene TRBV9; TRBD1 matches at 8 bases. With 3 bases clipped from V and 1 base from J, the junction kept 2 bases outside the gene matches. Germline CDR1 and CDR2: SGDLS and YYNGEE. The CDR3 is 14 amino acids. The chain's CDR3 is CASSAGQGNTEAFF. The CDR3 bases are TGTGCCAGCAGCGCAGGACAGGGGAACACTGAAGCTTTCTTT.

The V gene is TRBV7-3, the J gene TRBJ2-7; 13 bases align to TRBD2. Germline CDR1 reads SGHTA; CDR2 reads FQGTGA. The CDR3 extends over 15 amino acids. V trimming: 2 bases; J trimming: 2 bases; junction bases outside the gene matches: 0. The chain's CDR3 is CASSLGLAGAYEQYF. The CDR3 coding sequence is TGTGCCAGCAGCTTAGGACTAGCGGGAGCCTACGAGCAGTACTTC.

This sequence joins TRBV15 and TRBJ2-3; D uncertain. The CDR3 consists of 15 residues. V lost 0 bases to trimming and J lost 2 bases, with 9 bases between them. Germline V gene sequence: CDR1 LNHNV, CDR2 YYDKDF (reference sequence). The chain's CDR3 is CATSREYVNTDTQYF. The CDR3 DNA follows: TGTGCCACCAGCAGAGAGTACGTAAACACAGATACGCAGTATTTT.

In this sample, this clone turned up once. This chain uses TRBV6-6 with TRBJ2-6, with D unclear. V was pared by 4 bases and J by 2 bases, with 9 bases between. The CDR3 is 15 amino acids. In germline, CDR1 is MNHNY, CDR2 SVGAGI (reference sequence). The CDR3 here is CASSSTRTGANVLTF. The CDR3 coding sequence is TGTGCCAGCAGTTCCACAAGGACTGGGGCCAACGTCCTGACTTTC.

The table lists this clone with a count of one. In this CDR3 the conserved last residue, phenylalanine or tryptophan, is missing, so a read error is likely. The chain recombines TRBV6-6 with TRBJ1-2, with D maybe TRBD1 (6 bases). The CDR3 covers 14 residues. Germline V gene lookup returns CDR1 MNHNY and CDR2 SVGAGI (reference sequence). Between the trimmed V and J ends, which lost 6 bases and 2 bases, there was a span of 13 bases. DNA for the CDR3: TGTGCCAGCAGCACCGGGACACCCAACTATGGCTACACCCTC. It translates to CASSTGTPNYGYTL.

V is TRBV4-1 and J is TRBJ2-1; 7 positions match TRBD2. The CDR3 runs to 15 residues. CDR1 is MGHRA and CDR2 is YSYEKL in the germline V gene. V was pared by 1 base and J by 2 bases, with 2 bases of the junction left unmatched. The CDR3 bases are TGCGCCAGCAGCCAAGGTGGGAGGGCCTACAATGAGCAGTTCTTC. Translation gives CASSQGGRAYNEQFF.

The rearrangement links TRBV19 to TRBJ2-1; 12 bases align to TRBD2. Trimming removed 4 bases from V and 1 base from J; junction bases left unmatched: 8. The CDR3 is 18 residues long. CDR1 and CDR2 from the germline V gene are LNHDA and SQIVND (reference sequence). The CDR3 DNA reads as TGTGCCAGTAGTACCACCGGGACTAGCGGGTTGTCCTACAATGAGCAGTTCTTC. It codes for CASSTTGTSGLSYNEQFF. Variable domain in full (rest from reference TRBV19 and TRBJ2-1): DGGITQSPKYLFRKEGQNVTLSCEQNLNHDAMYWYRQDPGQGLRLIYYSQIVNDFQKGDIAEGYSVSREKKESFPLTVTSAQKNPTAFYLCASSTTGTSGLSYNEQFFGPGTRLTVL.

This chain connects TRBV4-1 to TRBJ2-3, with D unclear. V was clipped by 4 bases and J by 5 bases, with 10 bases between them. This CDR3 is 13 amino acids long. CDR1 and CDR2 (germline): MGHRA, YSYEKL. The CDR3: CASSPGPGDTQYF. The CDR3 bases are TGCGCCAGCAGCCCGGGTCCCGGAGATACGCAGTATTTT.

The chain combines TRBV4-2 with TRBJ2-7, with TRBD2 as a possible D gene (6 bases). The germline V and J ends were trimmed by 0 bases and 3 bases, with 15 bases remaining between them. CDR3 size: 16 residues. Germline CDR1 and CDR2: LGHNA and YNFKEQ. The CDR3 region has the DNA TGTGCCAGCAGCCAAGAGGTCGCGGGACGGAGCTACGAGCAGTACTTC. It codes for CASSQEVAGRSYEQYF.

The chain's CDR3 is CASSLAVYQRQAKNIQYF. CDR3 bases: TGTGCCAGCAGTTTAGCAGTCTACCAGCGACAAGCCAAAAACATTCAGTACTTC. The chain has TRBV28 and TRBJ2-4; no firm D call. In germline, CDR1 is MDHEN, CDR2 SYDVKM. The CDR3 consists of 18 residues. V dropped 2 bases and J dropped 0 bases, with 17 bases sitting between them.

J is TRBJ1-4 and V is TRBV6-5, with 9 positions matching TRBD1. The germline V gene has CDR1 MNHEY and CDR2 SVGAGI. CDR3 length: 14 amino acids. V trimming: 6 bases; J trimming: 8 bases; junction bases outside the gene matches: 7. CDR3 nucleotide sequence: TGTGCCAGCAGACCACAGGGGGCTCGGGAAAAACTGTTTTTT. This sequence encodes CASRPQGAREKLFF.

This rearrangement joins TRBV30 to TRBJ1-1; D perhaps matches TRBD1 (5 bases). Trimming left V 1 base short and J 4 bases short, with 10 bases between. The CDR3 is made up of 13 amino acids. CDR1 and CDR2 from the germline V gene are GTSNPN and SVGIG (reference sequence). The CDR3 region is CAWSGSGGTEAFF. Written as DNA, the CDR3 is TGTGCCTGGAGTGGGTCTGGGGGCACTGAAGCTTTCTTT.

The chain combines TRBV7-3 with TRBJ2-7; TRBD1 aligns across 11 bases. Trimming took 2 bases from V and 7 from J; bases not matched to a gene: 7. The CDR3 sequence is 15 residues long. Germline V lookup: CDR1 SGHTA, CDR2 FQGTGA. This CDR3 is CASSLGGQGAREQYF. CDR3 DNA sequence: TGTGCCAGCAGCTTAGGAGGACAGGGGGCGCGGGAGCAGTACTTC.

This rearrangement joins TRBV11-1 to TRBJ1-1; D possibly corresponds to TRBD1 (5 bases). Germline V lookup: CDR1 SGHAT, CDR2 FQDESV (reference sequence). The CDR3 runs to 15 residues. With 4 bases removed from V and 5 bases from J, the gap between germline ends came to 17 bases. CDR3 sequence: CASSSSTSGWTEAFF. The CDR3 coding sequence is TGTGCCAGCAGCTCCTCCACATCAGGGTGGACTGAAGCTTTCTTT.

For this clone: Different DNA sequences within this sample yield the same CDR3. The chain employs TRBV28 and TRBJ1-5; maybe TRBD1 (5 bases). CDR1 and CDR2 from the germline V gene are MDHEN and SYDVKM. The germline V and J ends were trimmed by 5 bases and 0 bases, with 11 bases remaining between them. The CDR3 loop spans 15 amino acids. CDR3 in amino acids: CASSQTDYSNQPQHF. The CDR3, as DNA: TGTGCCAGCAGTCAGACAGATTATAGCAATCAGCCCCAGCATTTT.

The V gene is TRBV15, the J gene TRBJ1-2; D is unresolved. There are 13 residues in the CDR3. The germline V gene encodes CDR1 LNHNV and CDR2 YYDKDF (reference sequence). V was clipped by 5 bases and J by 7 bases, with 14 bases between them. CDR3 sequence (DNA): TGTGCCACCAGCGGCGTCGGGTCAGGTGGCTACACCTTC. It specifies CATSGVGSGGYTF.

The V call is TRBV6-5, the J call TRBJ2-5; TRBD1 agrees at 10 bases. V shed 0 bases and J 4 bases; nucleotides not matched to a gene: 2. Germline V gene data show CDR1 as MNHEY and CDR2 as SVGAGI. The CDR3 length is 15 residues. The CDR3 DNA follows: TGTGCCAGCAGTTACTCGTGGACAGGGGGAGAGACCCAGTACTTC. It specifies CASSYSWTGGETQYF.

The V and J genes are TRBV19 and TRBJ2-1; TRBD2 agrees at 11 bases. With V trimmed by 5 bases and J by 5 bases, 8 bases remained unmatched. Germline V gene lookup returns CDR1 LNHDA and CDR2 SQIVND (reference sequence). This CDR3 contains 16 residues. In DNA form, the CDR3 reads TGTGCCAGTAGTCCTCGGAGGGGACTAGCGGACAATGAGCAGTTCTTC. Residues: CASSPRRGLADNEQFF. Full variable domain (outside the CDR3, taken from reference TRBV19 and TRBJ2-1): DGGITQSPKYLFRKEGQNVTLSCEQNLNHDAMYWYRQDPGQGLRLIYYSQIVNDFQKGDIAEGYSVSREKKESFPLTVTSAQKNPTAFYLCASSPRRGLADNEQFFGPGTRLTVL.

With regard to this clone: This same CDR3 is encoded by further DNA sequences in the sample. The gene calls are TRBV11-3 and TRBJ2-3; TRBD2 matches 8 bases. Germline CDR1 and CDR2: SGHNT and YENEEA. The ends lost 1 base at V and 0 bases at J; junction bases unmatched: 3. CDR3 length equals 16 residues. CDR3 sequence reads: CASSLAGRGSTDTQYF. CDR3 DNA: TGTGCCAGCAGCTTAGCCGGGAGGGGTAGCACAGATACGCAGTATTTT.

J is TRBJ1-2 and V is TRBV7-2, with 8 nucleotides matching TRBD1. The CDR3 length is 15 residues. Germline CDR1 reads SGHTA; CDR2 reads FQGNSA. V was clipped by 0 bases and J by 5 bases; unmatched bases: 5. CDR3: CASSLARGRGYGYTF. The CDR3 DNA sequence: TGTGCCAGCAGCTTAGCCAGGGGGCGCGGATATGGCTACACCTTC.

The rearrangement uses TRBV27 and TRBJ2-7; 8 bases line up with TRBD1. The CDR3 length is 13 residues. The ends lost 6 bases at V and 5 bases at J; junction bases unmatched: 6. Germline assignment: CDR1 MNHEY and CDR2 SMNVEV (reference sequence). CDR3 sequence reads: CASRQGAFNEQYF. The DNA of the CDR3 is TGTGCCAGCAGGCAGGGGGCGTTTAACGAGCAGTACTTC.

This chain joins TRBV27 and TRBJ1-1; TRBD1 might be the D (5 bases). Trimming pared 5 bases from V and 3 bases from J, leaving 16 bases between. The germline V gene encodes CDR1 MNHEY and CDR2 SMNVEV (reference sequence). The CDR3 runs to 15 residues. CDR3 sequence (DNA): TGTGCCAGCAGTCCGGGACTGGGAATGGACACTGAAGCTTTCTTT. Protein sequence: CASSPGLGMDTEAFF.